Shown below are 29 T cell receptor beta chains from a single sample sequenced in a study of T cell repertoires in aging, cancer and after chemotherapy. TCR beta rearrangements were amplified from peripheral blood genomic DNA. TRB rearrangements spanning V, D and J were amplified using mixed TRB-A/B primers. TCRdb processed the multiplex PCR reads anew with MiXCR; each CDR3 protein has one entry. The sample includes some 4,900 distinct CDR3 sequences, 31% of them seen just once. The sample consisted of blood. These receptors originate from a human donor with a blood cancer. The donor label of this sample is uncertain.

This clonotype was observed a few times. The germline gene is not matched at one end of the junction; a read error may be the cause. The chain links TRBV7-2 to TRBJ1-5; possibly TRBD1 for D (5 bases). The CDR3 is made up of 15 amino acids. CDR1 SGHTA and CDR2 FQGNSA come from the germline V gene. The CDR3 reads CASRLDSYSNQPQHF. The CDR3 DNA reads TGTGCCAGCAGATTAGACAGTTATAGCAATCAGCCCCAGCATTTT.

The chain employs TRBV19 and TRBJ2-4, with D perhaps TRBD1 (6 bases). This CDR3 contains 20 residues. V lost 0 bases and J 0 bases, leaving 21 bases between the germline ends. Germline assignment: CDR1 LNHDA and CDR2 SQIVND (reference sequence). DNA of the CDR3: TGTGCCAGTAGTATAGAAATAGACAGGTACACCTTCCTAGCCAAAAACATTCAGTACTTC. This sequence encodes CASSIEIDRYTFLAKNIQYF.

This clonotype occurred a few times. This chain connects TRBV18 to TRBJ2-1; D might be TRBD1 (5 bases). CDR3 length: 16 amino acids. The V end lost 0 bases, the J end lost 6 bases, and 15 bases lay between the germline ends. CDR1 is KGHSH and CDR2 is LQKENI in the germline V gene. Here the CDR3 reads CASSPPRQSLPNEQFF. The DNA for the CDR3 is TGTGCCAGCTCACCACCGCGACAGAGCCTCCCCAATGAGCAGTTCTTC.

This clonotype was counted a few times. The rearrangement uses TRBV6-1 and TRBJ2-7; D could derive from TRBD1 or TRBD2 (5 bases each). From germline, CDR1 is MNHNS and CDR2 SASEGT. The CDR3 is 13 residues long. Deletions cut 10 bases from V and 6 bases from J, with 19 bases between. The chain's CDR3 is CATGRGGRVEQYF. The CDR3 bases are TGTGCCACCGGCCGGGGCGGAAGGGTCGAGCAGTACTTC.

The V call is TRBV5-1, the J call TRBJ1-1, with D unresolved. The CDR3 sequence is 14 residues long. V dropped 7 bases and J dropped 5 bases, with 18 bases sitting between them. Per germline, CDR1 SGHRS and CDR2 YFSETQ. For the CDR3, the DNA is TGCGCCAGCGGAGACGACCACCCGGTAACTGAAGCTTTCTTT. Residues: CASGDDHPVTEAFF.

By sample share, this clonotype is medium-sized. The chain combines TRBV7-6 with TRBJ1-6; 8 nucleotides match TRBD1. The CDR3 is 15 residues long. Trimming took 5 bases from V and 8 from J; bases not matched to a gene: 8. Germline V lookup: CDR1 SGHVS, CDR2 FNYEAQ. The CDR3 DNA sequence: TGTGCCAGCAGCCCTCGGACAGGGATGGATTCACCCCTCCACTTT. This translates into CASSPRTGMDSPLHF. Full variable domain (rest looked up from reference TRBV7-6 and TRBJ1-6): GAGVSQSPRYKVTKRGQDVALRCDPISGHVSLYWYRQALGQGPEFLTYFNYEAQQDKSGLPNDRFSAERPEGSISTLTIQRTEQRDSAMYRCASSPRTGMDSPLHFGNGTRLTVT.

As regards this clonotype: Mismatch with germline at one junction end may stem from a read error. The chain links TRBV30 to TRBJ2-7; the D gene is possibly TRBD2 (5 bases). Germline lookup yields CDR1 GTSNPN and CDR2 SVGIG (reference sequence). The CDR3 runs to 13 residues. The CDR3, as DNA: TGTGCCTGGAGTTTTCGGGGTACCTACGAGCATTACTTC. It yields the protein CAWSFRGTYEHYF.

This sequence joins TRBV7-2 and TRBJ2-7, with TRBD2 matching over 8 bases. The CDR3 length is 15 residues. In germline, CDR1 is SGHTA, CDR2 FQGNSA. V shed 6 bases, J shed 2 bases, and the junction held 9 bases outside the gene matches. The DNA for the CDR3 is TGTGCCAGCAGTTTTCGGGGGGGGCAGACCTACGAGCAGTACTTC. Translating it yields CASSFRGGQTYEQYF. Full variable domain (rest looked up from reference TRBV7-2 and TRBJ2-7): GAGVSQSPSNKVTEKGKDVELRCDPISGHTALYWYRQSLGQGLEFLIYFQGNSAPDKSGLPSDRFSAERTGGSVSTLTIQRTQQEDSAVYLCASSFRGGQTYEQYFGPGTRLTVT.

The chain carries TRBV4-3 and TRBJ1-2; a possible D gene is TRBD1 (6 bases). CDR1 is LGHNA and CDR2 is YSLEER in the germline V gene. V lost 0 bases and J 0 bases, leaving 11 bases between the germline ends. CDR3 length: 16 amino acids. CDR3 residues: CASSQDLGQSNYGYTF. The CDR3 nucleotides are TGCGCCAGCAGCCAAGATCTAGGACAGTCTAACTATGGCTACACCTTC.

The gene calls are TRBV11-3 and TRBJ2-3, with 7 nucleotides matching TRBD2. Germline-derived CDR1 and CDR2 are SGHNT and YENEEA. This CDR3 region has 18 residues. V lost 4 bases, J lost 2 bases, and 15 bases stayed unmatched. The CDR3 region has the DNA TGTGCCAGCAGCTCCTTAAGAGGGGAGCGGGACCCCACAGATACGCAGTATTTT. It specifies CASSSLRGERDPTDTQYF.

This clonotype occurred a few times. V usage is TRBV19 and J usage is TRBJ1-3; maybe TRBD1 (5 bases). The CDR3 covers 16 residues. Germline loops: CDR1 LNHDA, CDR2 SQIVND (reference sequence). Trimming left V 7 bases short and J 0 bases short, with 16 bases between. The CDR3 region is CASIVGGGSSGNTIYF. The DNA of the CDR3 is TGTGCCAGTATAGTTGGCGGGGGAAGCTCTGGAAACACCATATATTTT.

This CDR3 is CASSQEKNGLAGVDEQFF. For the CDR3, the DNA is TGTGCCAGCAGCCAAGAAAAGAATGGACTAGCGGGGGTGGATGAGCAGTTCTTC. The chain has TRBV27 and TRBJ2-1; TRBD2 matches 13 bases. The V segment lost 6 bases and the J segment 8 bases; nucleotides outside the gene matches: 16. Germline V gene sequence: CDR1 MNHEY, CDR2 SMNVEV (reference sequence). The CDR3 contains 18 residues.

The V gene is TRBV14, the J gene TRBJ1-2, with TRBD1 matching over 7 bases. V lost 0 bases to trimming and J lost 8 bases; unmatched junction nucleotides: 9. The CDR3 is 15 residues long. Germline CDR1 and CDR2: SGHDN and FVKESK. The CDR3 nucleotides are TGTGCCAGCAGCCAAGATTTGGAGGGGGCGCGGGGCTACACCTTC. Translated: CASSQDLEGARGYTF.

This clonotype is labeled medium-sized. The chain joins TRBV6-6 to TRBJ2-3; 13 bases are shared with TRBD2. The CDR3 sequence is 18 residues long. CDR1 is MNHNY and CDR2 is SVGAGI in the germline V gene (reference sequence). V lost 5 bases and J lost 5; bases outside the gene matches: 13. The CDR3 loop reads CASSRLAGGVSGLDTQYF. For the CDR3, the DNA is TGTGCCAGCAGTCGACTAGCGGGGGGTGTTAGTGGGTTAGATACGCAGTATTTT.

Sample share makes this clonotype large (0.1 to 1%). The chain has TRBV29-1 and TRBJ2-2; unclear D gene. The CDR3 spans 12 residues. Germline V gene lookup returns CDR1 SQVTM and CDR2 ANQGSEA. Trimming removed 6 bases at V and 4 bases at J, with 9 bases between. The DNA of the CDR3 is TGCAGCGTACGAATAGGCACCGGGGAGCTGTTTTTT. Translating gives CSVRIGTGELFF.

V and J are TRBV24-1 and TRBJ1-1; no clear D. The CDR3 is 13 amino acids. CDR1 KGHDR and CDR2 SFDVKD come from the germline V gene. V lost 5 bases and J lost 5, with 11 bases in between. CDR3 sequence reads: CATSARGRTEAFF. CDR3 coding DNA: TGTGCCACCAGTGCAAGAGGGAGAACTGAAGCTTTCTTT.

This chain joins TRBV20-1 and TRBJ2-7, with D uncertain. Germline CDR1 and CDR2: DFQATT and SNEGSKA (reference sequence). V dropped 2 bases and J dropped 0 bases, with 8 bases sitting between them. The length of the CDR3 is 13 residues. For the CDR3, the DNA is TGCAGTGCTAGATCTGCGAACTCCTACGAGCAGTACTTC. This sequence encodes CSARSANSYEQYF.

By sample share, this clonotype is medium-sized. The chain carries TRBV20-1 and TRBJ2-5; no definite D call. There are 12 residues in the CDR3. From germline, CDR1 is DFQATT and CDR2 SNEGSKA (reference sequence). With 5 bases removed from V and 0 bases from J, the gap between germline ends came to 7 bases. The CDR3 DNA sequence: TGCAGTGCTCTAGGGTACCAAGAGACCCAGTACTTC. It translates to CSALGYQETQYF.

V usage is TRBV7-9 and J usage is TRBJ2-1; 8 positions match TRBD2. Trimming removed 4 bases from V and 12 bases from J; junction bases left unmatched: 11. This CDR3 region has 14 residues. Germline V lookup: CDR1 SEHNR, CDR2 FQNEAQ (reference sequence). CDR3: CASSSAAGLVGQFF. For the CDR3, the DNA is TGTGCCAGCAGCTCCGCGGCGGGACTAGTCGGGCAGTTCTTC.

The chain employs TRBV18 and TRBJ1-2, with 7 bases matching TRBD1. Looked up from germline, CDR1 is KGHSH and CDR2 is LQKENI. This CDR3 region has 15 residues. After removal of 2 bases from V and 4 bases from J, the junction contained 7 bases not matched to a gene. The CDR3 bases are TGTGCCAGCTCACCAAGCCCGACAGGGCCCTATGGCTACACCTTC. It is translated as CASSPSPTGPYGYTF.

The CDR3 is CASGDRGSYEQYF. The CDR3 DNA is TGCGCCAGCGGGGACAGGGGGTCTTACGAGCAGTACTTC. The chain carries TRBV10-1 and TRBJ2-7; 11 bases match TRBD1. Germline values: CDR1 WNHNN, CDR2 SYGVQD (reference sequence). The CDR3 has 13 amino acids. V trimming: 8 bases; J trimming: 4 bases; junction bases outside the gene matches: 4.

Relative to its sample, this clonotype is medium-sized (0.01 to 0.1%). The chain is built from TRBV29-1 and TRBJ2-5, with TRBD2 identical over 12 bases. The CDR3 loop spans 14 amino acids. V was pared by 6 bases and J by 4 bases, with 6 bases of the junction left unmatched. CDR1 and CDR2 from the germline V gene are SQVTM and ANQGSEA. The CDR3 spells CSVGQLAGGETQYF. The CDR3 nucleotides are TGCAGCGTCGGTCAACTAGCGGGAGGAGAGACCCAGTACTTC.

This chain links TRBV28 with TRBJ2-7, with D possibly matching TRBD2 (5 bases). Germline V gene sequence: CDR1 MDHEN, CDR2 SYDVKM. The V end lost 9 bases, the J end lost 3 bases, and 15 bases lay between the germline ends. The CDR3 runs 13 residues. The CDR3 DNA reads as TGTGCCAGTATCGCGGGCGTAGGCTACGAGCAGTACTTC. This gives the protein CASIAGVGYEQYF. Together with reference TRBV28 and TRBJ2-7, the CDR3 gives the full variable domain: DVKVTQSSRYLVKRTGEKVFLECVQDMDHENMFWYRQDPGLGLRLIYFSYDVKMKEKGDIPEGYSVSREKKERFSLILESASTNQTSMYLCASIAGVGYEQYFGPGTRLTVT.

This clonotype was detected a few times. This chain joins TRBV5-6 and TRBJ1-3; no clear D. The CDR3 length is 15 residues. Germline values: CDR1 SGHDT, CDR2 YYEEEE. Deletions cut 4 bases from V and 7 bases from J, with 18 bases between. Here the CDR3 DNA reads TGTGCCAGCAGCACCACTCGGGTCAATTTGAACACCATATATTTT. Translation: CASSTTRVNLNTIYF.

The chain couples TRBV5-6 to TRBJ2-5, with 14 nucleotides matching TRBD2. Germline V gene sequence: CDR1 SGHDT, CDR2 YYEEEE. V lost 3 bases, J lost 2 bases, and 6 bases stayed unmatched. This CDR3 has 17 amino acids. CDR3 residues: CASSSKGLAGVQETQYF. For the CDR3, the DNA is TGTGCCAGCAGCTCGAAGGGACTAGCGGGAGTACAAGAGACCCAGTACTTC.

This clonotype was counted a few times. This chain connects TRBV20-1 to TRBJ1-6, with D possibly being TRBD1 (5 bases). CDR3 size: 14 residues. V was cut by 6 bases and J by 10 bases, with 19 bases left in between. Germline CDR1 reads DFQATT; CDR2 reads SNEGSKA (reference sequence). Written as DNA, the CDR3 is TGCAGTGCCCGAGGGGATGTGCCTAACTCACCCCTCCACTTT. It yields the protein CSARGDVPNSPLHF.

The chain uses TRBV18 and TRBJ2-5; 14 bases match TRBD2. This CDR3 comprises 16 residues. V was pared by 6 bases and J by 5 bases, with 8 bases of the junction left unmatched. Germline-derived CDR1 and CDR2 are KGHSH and LQKENI. CDR3 loop: CASSPWTSGGQETQYF. The CDR3 DNA is TGTGCCAGCTCCCCTTGGACTAGCGGGGGGCAGGAGACCCAGTACTTC.

This clonotype is judged medium-sized. The gene calls are TRBV19 and TRBJ2-3, with 11 bases matching TRBD2. Germline V gene lookup returns CDR1 LNHDA and CDR2 SQIVND (reference sequence). Trimming removed 10 bases from V and 1 base from J; junction bases left unmatched: 4. This CDR3 region has 14 residues. CDR3 loop: CATKGLAGTDTQYF. CDR3 nucleotide sequence: TGTGCCACTAAGGGACTAGCGGGCACAGATACGCAGTATTTT.

V is TRBV6-1 and J is TRBJ2-3, with 8 bases aligning to TRBD2. CDR1 and CDR2 from the germline V gene are MNHNS and SASEGT. Trimming at V came to 5 bases and at J to 4 bases, leaving 11 bases not matched to a gene. CDR3 length: 16 residues. CDR3 bases: TGTGCCAGCAGTTCCCGCTTACGGGGGGGCCCAGATACGCAGTATTTT. It encodes CASSSRLRGGPDTQYF.